The sample holds many counts of the clone carrying this T cell receptor (beta chain). The sample originates from a study of regulatory T cells in long-lasting Graves disease. For TCR beta, libraries came from iRepertoire HTBI primers and Arm-PCR of CDR3 regions. TCRdb used MiXCR to reprocess the multiplex PCR reads, holding one entry per CDR3 protein. The sample includes about 470,000 distinct CDR3 sequences, about 22% of them seen just once. Indicated time point: persistent/refractory GD, antithyroid drugs over 5 years with positive TRAb. PBMC RNA served as the TCR library source. An approximately 10-milliliter sample of peripheral blood was drawn into EDTA tubes. Germline CDR1 reads SNHLY; CDR2 reads FYNNEI. There are 17 residues in the CDR3. The trim removed 6 bases at V and 0 bases at J, leaving 9 bases unmatched.

The input for sequencing was peripheral blood mononuclear cells (PBMCs), taken when the disease was refractory, from a patient treated with antithyroid drugs. The V gene is TRBV2, the J gene TRBJ2-7, with 12 bases matching TRBD2. The sequence derives from a female donor with Graves disease. DNA for the CDR3: TGTGCCAGCAGCGTGCCCCTAGCGGGGGGGAGCTCCTACGAGCAGTACTTC. Translating gives CASSVPLAGGSSYEQYF.